This entry lists 9 T cell receptor beta chains sequenced from one sample in a study of beta chain features in type 1 diabetes. Reverse transcription of all isolated RNA meant that expressed TCRB transcripts were sequenced. TCRdb's table, derived via immunoSEQ multiplex PCR, lists solely in-frame clones and lacks some. Among some 330,000 clones, about 11% were seen once, and the ten largest hold more than 0.015%. Sequencing was carried out using naive CD4+ T cells from blood. All receptors derive from a woman aged 25 to 45 in good health.

This clone was seen only a few times. V gene TRBV27 combines with J gene TRBJ1-1; 8 nucleotides line up with TRBD1. This CDR3 is 13 amino acids long. Germline loops: CDR1 MNHEY, CDR2 SMNVEV (reference sequence). The junction had 6 bases not matched to a gene; V was cut back by 7 bases and J by 5 bases. Here the CDR3 reads CASKRQGKTEAFF. The CDR3 bases are TGTGCCAGCAAGCGACAGGGGAAAACTGAAGCTTTCTTT.

This rearrangement joins TRBV7-8 to TRBJ2-5; weak D call: TRBD1 (5 bases). The CDR3 length is 17 residues. Trimming removed 2 bases from V and 1 base from J, with 17 bases in between. Germline lookup yields CDR1 SGHVS and CDR2 FQNEAQ. The DNA of the CDR3 is TGTGCCAGCAGCTTATTTGGGGCCAGGTCGGGCCAAGAGACCCAGTACTTC. Translated, it gives CASSLFGARSGQETQYF.

This clone has just a few counts. The genes are TRBV4-3 and TRBJ2-1; TRBD2 matches at 11 bases. Germline CDR1 and CDR2: LGHNA and YSLEER. The CDR3 totals 16 residues. With V trimmed by 5 bases and J by 10 bases, 13 bases remained unmatched. The CDR3 here is CASSANLAGGPREQFF. The CDR3 DNA reads as TGCGCCAGCAGCGCAAATTTAGCGGGAGGGCCGAGGGAGCAGTTCTTC.

This clone was found a few times. The gene calls are TRBV18 and TRBJ2-1; 8 nucleotides line up with TRBD2. J was trimmed by 3 bases and V by 2 bases; bases with no gene match: 3. The V gene's germline CDR1 is KGHSH and CDR2 LQKENI. The CDR3 extends over 15 amino acids. The CDR3 reads CASSPFAGGYNEQFF. CDR3 DNA sequence: TGTGCCAGCTCACCATTCGCGGGAGGCTACAATGAGCAGTTCTTC. The full variable domain, in which reference TRBV18 and TRBJ2-1 provide the parts outside the CDR3, is NAGVMQNPRHLVRRRGQEARLRCSPMKGHSHVYWYRQLPEEGLKFMVYLQKENIIDESGMPKERFSAEFPKEGPSILRIQQVVRGDSAAYFCASSPFAGGYNEQFFGPGTRLTVL.

V usage is TRBV9 and J usage is TRBJ2-5; D uncertain. The ends were cut back, 0 bases at V and 2 bases at J, with 8 bases in the middle. Germline-derived CDR1 and CDR2 are SGDLS and YYNGEE. The CDR3 covers 14 residues. The CDR3 DNA sequence: TGTGCCAGCAGCGTAGGAGCATATCAAGAGACCCAGTACTTC. Its translation: CASSVGAYQETQYF.

J is TRBJ2-5 and V is TRBV9, with 8 bases aligning to TRBD2. The J call is uncertain, as TRBJ2-7 better fits the DNA end. Germline loops: CDR1 SGDLS, CDR2 YYNGEE. The CDR3 sequence is 14 residues long. Here the CDR3 DNA reads TGTGCCAGCAGCGGAGGGACTAGTACTTACGAGCAGTACTTC. It yields the protein CASSGGTSTYEQYF.

The chain employs TRBV6-5 and TRBJ2-5, with D unresolved. This CDR3 comprises 16 residues. Germline V gene lookup returns CDR1 MNHEY and CDR2 SVGAGI. With 0 bases removed from V and 1 base from J, the gap between germline ends came to 12 bases. In DNA form, the CDR3 reads TGTGCCAGCAGTTACTCGCCGACACCGACCCAAGAGACCCAGTACTTC. Amino acid sequence: CASSYSPTPTQETQYF.

In this sample, this clone turned up a few times. The CDR3 reads CASSRQGVGYNEQFF. The CDR3 region has the DNA TGTGCCAGCAGCCGACAGGGGGTAGGCTACAATGAGCAGTTCTTC. The chain joins TRBV27 to TRBJ2-1, with 9 bases that match TRBD1. This CDR3 is built from 15 residues. Germline CDR1 reads MNHEY; CDR2 reads SMNVEV (reference sequence). J lost 3 bases, V lost 6 bases, and 6 bases had no gene match.

The chain couples TRBV7-2 to TRBJ2-1; TRBD2 aligns across 8 bases. Trimming at V came to 5 bases and at J to 4 bases, leaving 7 bases not matched to a gene. The CDR3 is made up of 15 amino acids. In germline, CDR1 is SGHTA, CDR2 FQGNSA. CDR3 residues: CASSRAGDRYNEQFF. CDR3 bases: TGTGCCAGCAGCCGAGCGGGAGACCGGTACAATGAGCAGTTCTTC.